The 28 T cell receptor beta chains reported below all come from one sample, sequenced in a study of T-cell memory formation after mild COVID-19 (dated by TCRdb to about 2021). Library prep was done by 5' RACE. Instrument on record: Illumina NovaSeq 6000. In TCRdb, the public reads were trimmed at Q25 with fastp and aligned with MiXCR, with productive beta chains retained. Rows merge per CDR3 protein into single entries with the most common DNA and genes. For this sample there are fewer than 550,000 distinct CDR3 sequences; 15% to 20% appear just once. Of the sample, roughly 8% is held by the ten largest clones. Sequenced input: PBMCs or a T cell subset sorted from them (not recorded which). The receptors shown here come from an adult woman who had mild COVID-19 (a few samples of this study predate the infection). The sample titles of this study are shuffled in the database, so cell type and time point are left out; the donor was told from shared clones.

The V and J genes are TRBV18 and TRBJ2-7; perhaps TRBD1 as D (5 bases). The CDR3 has 12 residues. V was shortened by 3 bases and J by 6 bases, with 9 bases between the two germline ends. Per germline, CDR1 KGHSH and CDR2 LQKENI. As DNA, the CDR3 is TGTGCCAGCTCACCGGCAGGGCTCGAGCAGTACTTC. Protein sequence: CASSPAGLEQYF.

This clonotype was detected many times. The chain is built from TRBV7-9 and TRBJ1-3, with D possibly TRBD1 on 5 matching bases. Germline CDR1 reads SEHNR; CDR2 reads FQNEAQ (reference sequence). With 1 base removed from V and 9 bases from J, the gap between germline ends came to 7 bases. CDR3 length: 12 residues. This chain's CDR3 is CASSLDGGTIYF. The CDR3 DNA is TGTGCCAGCAGCTTAGATGGGGGCACCATATATTTT.

The chain uses TRBV6-2 or TRBV6-3 and TRBJ2-7, with unresolved D. V lost 6 bases to trimming and J lost 2 bases, with 17 bases between them. Germline CDR1 and CDR2: MNHEY and SVGEGT. The length of the CDR3 is 15 residues. CDR3 nucleotides: TGTGCCAGCAGCAACCCAGGCGCCGGAGCCTACGAGCAGTACTTC. Its translation: CASSNPGAGAYEQYF.

There are a few counts of this clonotype. The chain recombines TRBV7-9 with TRBJ2-1; D may be TRBD2 (5 bases). CDR3 length: 12 amino acids. Germline CDR1 SEHNR, CDR2 FQNEAQ (reference sequence). The V end was cut by 3 bases, the J end by 10 bases, with 10 bases between. For the CDR3, the DNA is TGTGCCAGCAGCTTGGACTTACTCGAGCAGTTCTTC. Translating gives CASSLDLLEQFF.

The chain links TRBV13 to TRBJ2-7, with D maybe TRBD2 (5 bases). From germline, CDR1 is PRHDT and CDR2 FYEKMQ (reference sequence). V was clipped by 7 bases and J by 0 bases, with 13 bases between them. This CDR3 region has 14 residues. In DNA, the CDR3 is TGTGCCAGCACGAGGGCAGCCCTCTCCTACGAGCAGTACTTC. It specifies CASTRAALSYEQYF.

This clonotype was observed many times. This chain uses TRBV7-9 with TRBJ2-7; possible D gene TRBD1, 5 bases. The CDR3 consists of 13 residues. V lost 5 bases to trimming and J lost 0 bases, with 8 bases between them. Germline V gives CDR1 SEHNR, CDR2 FQNEAQ (reference sequence). CDR3 sequence reads: CASSRQSSYEQYF. CDR3 nucleotides: TGTGCCAGCAGCCGACAGAGCTCCTACGAGCAGTACTTC.

This clonotype has just a few counts. V is TRBV10-2 and J is TRBJ2-1; 16 positions agree with TRBD2. V was clipped by 0 bases and J by 0 bases; unmatched bases: 2. CDR3 length: 19 residues. The V gene's germline CDR1 is WSHSY and CDR2 SAAADI. The CDR3 is CASSESGLAGGSSYNEQFF. The CDR3 DNA is TGCGCCAGCAGTGAGTCGGGACTAGCGGGGGGGAGCTCCTACAATGAGCAGTTCTTC.

This chain uses TRBV7-9 with TRBJ2-1, with 9 nucleotides matching TRBD2. This CDR3 contains 14 residues. The germline V gene has CDR1 SEHNR and CDR2 FQNEAQ (reference sequence). V trimming: 7 bases; J trimming: 2 bases; junction bases outside the gene matches: 3. CDR3 in DNA: TGTGCCAGCACCCTAGCGGGGCCCTACAATGAGCAGTTCTTC. It encodes CASTLAGPYNEQFF.

CDR3 region: CASSPEMGEGRDEQYF. The DNA of the CDR3 is TGTGCCAGCAGCCCGGAGATGGGGGAGGGTCGGGACGAGCAGTACTTC. V and J are TRBV5-4 and TRBJ2-7; 7 nucleotides agree with TRBD2. This CDR3 region has 16 residues. Germline values: CDR1 SGHNT, CDR2 YYREEE (reference sequence). V lost 4 bases and J lost 5; bases outside the gene matches: 15.

V gene TRBV9 combines with J gene TRBJ1-1; 8 positions match TRBD1. Trimming removed 4 bases from V and 1 base from J; junction bases left unmatched: 6. The CDR3 is made up of 15 amino acids. Germline V gives CDR1 SGDLS, CDR2 YYNGEE. The CDR3 protein is CASSYGQGANTEAFF. The CDR3 DNA sequence: TGTGCCAGCAGCTATGGGCAGGGGGCGAACACTGAAGCTTTCTTT.

This chain connects TRBV15 to TRBJ2-1; tentatively, D is TRBD1 (6 bases). The V gene's germline CDR1 is LNHNV and CDR2 YYDKDF (reference sequence). This CDR3 is built from 15 residues. The germline V and J ends were trimmed by 1 base and 10 bases, with 17 bases remaining between them. DNA of the CDR3: TGTGCCACCAGCAGAGTCCCACTCGACAGGAAGGAGCAGTTCTTC. This sequence encodes CATSRVPLDRKEQFF.

The chain links TRBV11-2 to TRBJ1-2; D gene unclear. There are 13 residues in the CDR3. The germline CDR1 and CDR2 sequences are SGHAT and FQNNGV. The V gene lost 5 bases and the J gene lost 4 bases, with 11 bases spanning the gap. CDR3 nucleotides: TGTGCCAGCAGCATCGCCGATTCCTATGGCTACACCTTC. It translates to CASSIADSYGYTF.

The sample holds a few counts of this clonotype. The V call is TRBV10-3, the J call TRBJ2-2, with D possibly TRBD1 on 6 matching bases. This CDR3 spans 16 amino acids. From germline, CDR1 is ENHRY and CDR2 SYGVKD. The V end was cut by 4 bases, the J end by 2 bases, with 14 bases between. For the CDR3, the DNA is TGTGCCATCAGTGGGGACACACGGCCTAACACCGGGGAGCTGTTTTTT. Encoded protein: CAISGDTRPNTGELFF.

The rearrangement links TRBV7-9 to TRBJ1-1; D remains unclear. CDR1 SEHNR and CDR2 FQNEAQ come from the germline V gene (reference sequence). The V gene lost 1 base and the J gene lost 6 bases, with 9 bases spanning the gap. The CDR3 extends over 13 amino acids. The CDR3 loop reads CASSLVGRSEAFF. CDR3 DNA sequence: TGTGCCAGCAGCTTAGTCGGCAGGTCTGAAGCTTTCTTT.

This clonotype was seen a few times. The V call is TRBV7-2, the J call TRBJ2-5; the match to TRBD2 covers 11 bases. From germline, CDR1 is SGHTA and CDR2 FQGNSA. J was trimmed by 7 bases and V by 4 bases; bases with no gene match: 11. CDR3 length: 16 amino acids. The CDR3 loop is CASSSMDSGRGVTQYF. CDR3 coding DNA: TGTGCCAGCAGCTCCATGGATAGCGGGAGGGGGGTGACCCAGTACTTC.

This chain uses TRBV6-6 with TRBJ1-1; a weak D match, TRBD1 (6 bases). This CDR3 has 15 residues. The V gene lost 0 bases and the J gene lost 2 bases, with 10 bases spanning the gap. Germline V lookup: CDR1 MNHNY, CDR2 SVGAGI (reference sequence). CDR3 in amino acids: CASSYSQGQNTEAFF. The CDR3 region has the DNA TGTGCCAGCAGTTACTCGCAGGGACAAAACACTGAAGCTTTCTTT.

This clonotype was picked up many times. The J gene is TRBJ2-1, the V gene TRBV7-2; D is possibly TRBD1 (5 bases). The germline V and J ends were trimmed by 0 bases and 2 bases, with 8 bases remaining between them. CDR1 and CDR2 from the germline V gene are SGHTA and FQGNSA. This CDR3 region has 15 residues. The chain's CDR3 is CASSLAQGAYNEQFF. CDR3 coding DNA: TGTGCCAGCAGCTTAGCTCAGGGTGCCTACAATGAGCAGTTCTTC.

In this sample, this clonotype turned up a few times. V and J are TRBV12-3 or TRBV12-4 and TRBJ2-1, with D maybe TRBD2 (6 bases). The CDR3 has 14 amino acids. V gave up 5 bases and J gave up 7 bases, with 15 bases separating them. CDR3 sequence reads: CASSQDLEGNEQFF. DNA for the CDR3: TGTGCCAGCAGTCAGGACTTGGAGGGGAATGAGCAGTTCTTC.

This clonotype was seen repeatedly, ten times or more. The V gene is TRBV7-9, the J gene TRBJ2-4; 9 bases line up with TRBD1. The CDR3 totals 16 residues. The V and J ends lost 1 base and 7 bases, in that order; junction bases with no gene match: 8. Germline V gene data show CDR1 as SEHNR and CDR2 as FQNEAQ (reference sequence). CDR3 sequence reads: CASSLGGQGLGNIQYF. CDR3 nucleotide sequence: TGTGCCAGCAGCTTAGGAGGACAGGGGTTGGGGAACATTCAGTACTTC. The variable domain in full, with the rest retrieved from reference TRBV7-9 and TRBJ2-4, is DTGVSQNPRHKITKRGQNVTFRCDPISEHNRLYWYRQTLGQGPEFLTYFQNEAQLEKSRLLSDRFSAERPKGSFSTLEIQRTEQGDSAMYLCASSLGGQGLGNIQYFGAGTRLSVL.

The chain joins TRBV7-8 to TRBJ1-4; D call uncertain. The germline gives CDR1 SGHVS, CDR2 FQNEAQ. This CDR3 spans 17 amino acids. Trimming took 0 bases from V and 8 from J, leaving 19 bases between them. The CDR3 bases are TGTGCCAGCAGCTTAGCCCGGGTGTTGACTGGGAGGGAAAAACTGTTTTTT. Its protein is CASSLARVLTGREKLFF.

The chain combines TRBV5-1 with TRBJ2-3; D ambiguous. The germline V gene encodes CDR1 SGHRS and CDR2 YFSETQ. The CDR3 consists of 12 residues. V was pared by 4 bases and J by 6 bases, with 9 bases between. The CDR3 loop reads CASSEYGDTQYF. The CDR3 DNA reads TGCGCCAGCAGCGAATACGGGGATACGCAGTATTTT.

The genes are TRBV27 and TRBJ2-3; 7 bases match TRBD2. CDR3 length: 16 amino acids. CDR1 and CDR2 from the germline V gene are MNHEY and SMNVEV (reference sequence). Trimming removed 7 bases from V and 4 bases from J; junction bases left unmatched: 14. The CDR3 nucleotides read TGTGCCAGCATGTCCCTCTGGCGGGAGCAGGCAGATACGCAGTATTTT. This encodes CASMSLWREQADTQYF.

The rearrangement links TRBV20-1 to TRBJ1-1; possibly TRBD1 for D (6 bases). The germline V and J ends were trimmed by 2 bases and 10 bases, with 17 bases remaining between them. The germline gives CDR1 DFQATT, CDR2 SNEGSKA (reference sequence). The CDR3 consists of 13 residues. The CDR3 here is CSARQISTGVAFF. As DNA, the CDR3 is TGCAGTGCTAGACAAATTTCGACAGGCGTAGCTTTCTTT.

This clonotype has just a few counts. V usage is TRBV7-3 and J usage is TRBJ2-1; 8 bases match TRBD2. J was trimmed by 8 bases and V by 5 bases; bases with no gene match: 11. Per the germline V gene, CDR1 is SGHTA and CDR2 is FQGTGA. CDR3 length: 15 amino acids. The CDR3 sequence is CASSPRAGGSHEQFF. The CDR3 DNA reads as TGTGCCAGCAGCCCCCGGGCGGGAGGATCTCATGAGCAGTTCTTC. The full variable domain, in which reference TRBV7-3 and TRBJ2-1 provide the parts outside the CDR3, is GAGVSQTPSNKVTEKGKYVELRCDPISGHTALYWYRQSLGQGPEFLIYFQGTGAADDSGLPNDRFFAVRPEGSVSTLKIQRTERGDSAVYLCASSPRAGGSHEQFFGPGTRLTVL.

The table lists this clonotype with many counts. J is TRBJ2-1 and V is TRBV7-3, with unresolved D. The germline CDR1 and CDR2 sequences are SGHTA and FQGTGA. The V gene lost 3 bases and the J gene lost 0 bases, with 9 bases spanning the gap. The CDR3 is 15 amino acids. The CDR3 coding sequence is TGTGCCAGCAGCTTGGGTTTGAGCTCCTACAATGAGCAGTTCTTC. This sequence encodes CASSLGLSSYNEQFF.

The V and J genes are TRBV25-1 and TRBJ2-1; D remains ambiguous. Trimming removed 8 bases at V and 12 bases at J, with 11 bases between. Germline V lookup: CDR1 MGHDK, CDR2 SYGVNS. The CDR3 covers 10 residues. The CDR3 nucleotides are TGTGCCAGCGGAACAGATCTGCAGTTCTTC. Encoded protein: CASGTDLQFF.

Only a few counts were recorded for this clonotype. V and J are TRBV5-5 and TRBJ2-5, with a tentative D call TRBD1 (6 bases). V shed 5 bases and J shed 5 bases, with 25 bases lying between them. Looked up from germline, CDR1 is SGHKS and CDR2 is YYEKEE (reference sequence). The CDR3 has 17 residues. In DNA form, the CDR3 reads TGTGCCAGCAGTTCCTGGAGTAACGACAGGCTCGGGGAGACCCAGTACTTC. Translation gives CASSSWSNDRLGETQYF. The entire variable domain, with the rest obtained from reference TRBV5-5 and TRBJ2-5, is as follows: DAGVTQSPTHLIKTRGQQVTLRCSPISGHKSVSWYQQVLGQGPQFIFQYYEKEERGRGNFPDRFSARQFPNYSSELNVNALLLGDSALYLCASSSWSNDRLGETQYFGPGTRLLVL.

The CDR3 sequence is CASSQGTGNSNQPQHF. The CDR3 DNA is TGCGCCAGCAGCCAAGGGACGGGAAATAGCAATCAGCCCCAGCATTTT. The genes are TRBV4-1 and TRBJ1-5, with D unclear. Germline assignment: CDR1 MGHRA and CDR2 YSYEKL. The germline V and J ends were trimmed by 1 base and 0 bases, with 10 bases remaining between them. The CDR3 covers 16 residues.